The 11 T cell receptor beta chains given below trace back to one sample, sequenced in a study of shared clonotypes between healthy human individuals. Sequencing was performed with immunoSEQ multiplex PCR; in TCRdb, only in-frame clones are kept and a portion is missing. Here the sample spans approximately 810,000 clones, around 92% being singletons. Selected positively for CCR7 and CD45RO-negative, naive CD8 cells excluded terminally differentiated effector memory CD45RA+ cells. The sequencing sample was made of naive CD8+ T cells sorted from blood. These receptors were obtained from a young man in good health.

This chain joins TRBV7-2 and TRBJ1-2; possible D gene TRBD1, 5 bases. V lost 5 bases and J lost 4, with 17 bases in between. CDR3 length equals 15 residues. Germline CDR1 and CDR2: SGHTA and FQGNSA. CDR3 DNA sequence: TGTGCCAGCAGCCCACTACAGGAACCAGGCTATGGCTACACCTTC. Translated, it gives CASSPLQEPGYGYTF.

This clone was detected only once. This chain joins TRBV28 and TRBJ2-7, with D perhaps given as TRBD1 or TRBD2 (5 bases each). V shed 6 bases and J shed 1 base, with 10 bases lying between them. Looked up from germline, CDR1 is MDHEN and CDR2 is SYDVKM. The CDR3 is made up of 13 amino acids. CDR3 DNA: TGTGCCAGCAGCGGGGACCCATCCTACGAGCAGTACTTC. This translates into CASSGDPSYEQYF.

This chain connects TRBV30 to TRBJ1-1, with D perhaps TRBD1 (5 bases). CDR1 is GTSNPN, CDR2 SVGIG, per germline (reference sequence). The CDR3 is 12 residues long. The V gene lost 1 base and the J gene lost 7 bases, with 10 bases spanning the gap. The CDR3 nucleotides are TGTGCCTGGAGTGGCTGGGACGGTGAAGCTTTCTTT. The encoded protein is CAWSGWDGEAFF.

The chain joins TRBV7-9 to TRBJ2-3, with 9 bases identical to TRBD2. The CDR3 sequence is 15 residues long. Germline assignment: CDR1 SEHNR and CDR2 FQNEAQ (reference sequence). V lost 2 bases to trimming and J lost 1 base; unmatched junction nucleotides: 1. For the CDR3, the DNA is TGTGCCAGCAGCTTATCTAGCGGGGGCACAGATACGCAGTATTTT. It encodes CASSLSSGGTDTQYF.

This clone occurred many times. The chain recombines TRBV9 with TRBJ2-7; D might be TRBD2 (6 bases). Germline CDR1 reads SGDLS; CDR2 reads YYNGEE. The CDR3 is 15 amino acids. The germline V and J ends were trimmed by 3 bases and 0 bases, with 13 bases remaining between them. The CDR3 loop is CASSESGSYSYEQYF. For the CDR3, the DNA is TGTGCCAGCAGCGAAAGCGGGTCCTACTCCTACGAGCAGTACTTC.

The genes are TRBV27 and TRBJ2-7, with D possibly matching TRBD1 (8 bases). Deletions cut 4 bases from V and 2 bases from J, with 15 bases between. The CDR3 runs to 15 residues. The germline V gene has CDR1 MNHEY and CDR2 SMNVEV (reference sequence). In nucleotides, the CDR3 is TGTGCCAGCAGTTGGGTTACAGGGGGGGCCTACGAGCAGTACTTC. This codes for CASSWVTGGAYEQYF.

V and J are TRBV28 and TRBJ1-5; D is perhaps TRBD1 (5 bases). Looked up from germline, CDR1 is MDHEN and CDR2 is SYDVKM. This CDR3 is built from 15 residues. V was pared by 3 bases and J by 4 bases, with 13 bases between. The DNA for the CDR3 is TGTGCCAGCAGTTTGGAGGGGCGGCGGAATCAGCCCCAGCATTTT. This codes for CASSLEGRRNQPQHF.

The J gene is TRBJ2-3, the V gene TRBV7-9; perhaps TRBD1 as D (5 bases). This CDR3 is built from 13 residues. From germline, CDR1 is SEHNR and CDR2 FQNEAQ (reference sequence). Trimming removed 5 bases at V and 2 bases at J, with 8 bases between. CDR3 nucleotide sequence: TGTGCCAGCAGCCAGGACAACACAGATACGCAGTATTTT. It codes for CASSQDNTDTQYF.

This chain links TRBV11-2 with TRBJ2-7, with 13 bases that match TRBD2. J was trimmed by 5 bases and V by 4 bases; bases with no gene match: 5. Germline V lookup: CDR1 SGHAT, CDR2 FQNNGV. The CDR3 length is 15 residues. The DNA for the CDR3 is TGTGCCAGCAGCTCAGGACTAGCGGGAGTAGACGAGCAGTACTTC. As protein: CASSSGLAGVDEQYF.

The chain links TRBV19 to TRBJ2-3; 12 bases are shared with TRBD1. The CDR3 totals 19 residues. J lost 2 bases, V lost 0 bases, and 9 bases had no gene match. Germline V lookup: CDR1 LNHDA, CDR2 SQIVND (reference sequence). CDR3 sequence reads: CASSIDLWGQGANTDTQYF. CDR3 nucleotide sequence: TGTGCCAGTAGTATAGATCTATGGGGACAGGGGGCCAACACAGATACGCAGTATTTT.

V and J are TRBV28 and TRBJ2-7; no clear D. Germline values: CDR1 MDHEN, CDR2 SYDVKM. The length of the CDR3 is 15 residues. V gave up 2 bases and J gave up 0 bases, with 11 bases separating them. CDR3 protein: CASSLIRGSSYEQYF. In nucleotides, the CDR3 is TGTGCCAGCAGTTTAATACGCGGAAGCTCCTACGAGCAGTACTTC.